These 28 T cell receptor beta chains share one sample of origin, sequenced in a study of T-cell reconstitution after alpha-beta-depleted transplantation in children (dated by TCRdb to the mid-2010s). Taken with the paper, the label for treatment or condition translates to: allogeneic hematopoietic cell transplantation with graft depleted of TCRalphabeta T cells and CD19 B cells. The library was produced with PCR. TCRdb names Illumina HiSeq 2500 as the instrument used. To normalize quantification of the TCRbeta repertoire, the TCR libraries were built with molecular barcoding that relied on unique molecular identifiers. The raw public reads went through TCRdb reprocessing: fastp at Q25, MiXCR clone calling, in-frame beta chains kept. Each entry is one CDR3 protein sequence, shown with its most common DNA and genes. The sample has hundreds of thousands of distinct CDR3 sequences on record, over 10% of them singletons. The ten largest account for 0.79% of the sample.

The sample consisted of PBMCs, taken before TCRalphabeta/CD19-depleted stem cell transplant. These receptors all stem from a girl aged 2 to 9 with congenital amegakaryocytic thrombocytopenia, due to receive a stem cell transplant.

This clonotype has ten or more counts. The gene calls are TRBV5-1 and TRBJ2-1; no reliable D call. Germline V gives CDR1 SGHRS, CDR2 YFSETQ. The V end lost 0 bases, the J end lost 4 bases, and 5 bases lay between the germline ends. CDR3 size: 13 residues. This CDR3 is CASSLVGYNEQFF. The CDR3 region has the DNA TGCGCCAGCAGCTTGGTTGGTTACAATGAGCAGTTCTTC.

This clonotype was observed many times. The junction departs from the called germline gene at one end, perhaps through a read error. The rearrangement uses TRBV7-7 and TRBJ2-2; 10 bases align to TRBD2. Germline CDR1 reads SSHAT; CDR2 reads FNYEAQ (reference sequence). The CDR3 extends over 16 amino acids. Here the CDR3 DNA reads TGCGCCAGCAGCCCAAGGACTAGCGGAAACACCGGGGAGCTGTTTTTT. Translated, it gives CASSPRTSGNTGELFF.

The chain is built from TRBV18 and TRBJ2-7, with D maybe TRBD2 (6 bases). V lost 4 bases and J 6 bases, leaving 13 bases between the germline ends. Germline V gene data show CDR1 as KGHSH and CDR2 as LQKENI. The CDR3 loop spans 13 amino acids. DNA for the CDR3: TGTGCCAGCTCACTCGACCCGGAGGGCGAGCAGTACTTC. This encodes CASSLDPEGEQYF.

This clonotype was picked up many times. This chain links TRBV29-1 with TRBJ2-7; D gene ambiguous. Germline V CDR1 and CDR2: SQVTM, ANQGSEA. V was shortened by 3 bases and J by 1 base, with 16 bases between the two germline ends. The CDR3 covers 15 residues. CDR3 region: CSVDGGPDGSYEQYF. CDR3 nucleotide sequence: TGCAGCGTTGATGGCGGTCCTGATGGGTCCTACGAGCAGTACTTC.

The table lists this clonotype with a few counts. The chain employs TRBV30 and TRBJ1-4; TRBD1 aligns across 7 bases. V was pared by 2 bases and J by 5 bases, with 2 bases of the junction left unmatched. The CDR3 is 13 amino acids. Germline V gene data show CDR1 as GTSNPN and CDR2 as SVGIG (reference sequence). The DNA for the CDR3 is TGTGCCTGGAGTCGGGACAGAAATGAAAAACTGTTTTTT. Its translation is CAWSRDRNEKLFF.

This clonotype was seen ten or more times. V gene TRBV6-1 combines with J gene TRBJ2-7, with D tentatively TRBD2 (5 bases). Trimming removed 3 bases from V and 9 bases from J, with 15 bases in between. Germline V gene lookup returns CDR1 MNHNS and CDR2 SASEGT. The CDR3 loop spans 13 amino acids. This chain's CDR3 is CASSDNFGEGQYF. In DNA form, the CDR3 reads TGTGCCAGCAGTGATAATTTCGGCGAGGGGCAGTACTTC.

V usage is TRBV7-8 and J usage is TRBJ2-3, with 9 bases lining up with TRBD2. Per germline, CDR1 SGHVS and CDR2 FQNEAQ. The CDR3 spans 16 residues. J lost 4 bases, V lost 1 base, and 6 bases had no gene match. The CDR3 here is CASSLGEREAPDTQYF. In DNA, the CDR3 is TGTGCCAGCAGCTTAGGCGAGCGGGAGGCCCCAGATACGCAGTATTTT.

This clonotype was recorded at least ten times. This chain connects TRBV5-1 to TRBJ2-7; 10 bases line up with TRBD2. Germline V CDR1 and CDR2: SGHRS, YFSETQ. Trimming removed 3 bases from V and 7 bases from J; junction bases left unmatched: 10. The CDR3 has 15 residues. CDR3 bases: TGCGCCAGCAGCTCCCTAGCGGGAGTGCGAGGGGAGCAGTACTTC. Amino acids: CASSSLAGVRGEQYF.

This clonotype appeared a few times. The rearrangement joins TRBV2 to TRBJ1-6, with D possibly matching TRBD1 (6 bases). Trimming stripped 7 bases from V and 9 bases from J, with 10 bases between. CDR1 SNHLY and CDR2 FYNNEI come from the germline V gene. The CDR3 totals 12 residues. The CDR3 reads CASIRDTSPLHF. CDR3 nucleotides: TGTGCCAGCATTAGGGACACTTCACCCCTCCACTTT.

This sequence joins TRBV20-1 and TRBJ1-1; D gene ambiguous. Deletions cut 3 bases from V and 3 bases from J, with 8 bases between. The germline V gene encodes CDR1 DFQATT and CDR2 SNEGSKA (reference sequence). The CDR3 contains 12 residues. CDR3 bases: TGCAGTGCTAGGCACCCTTACACTGAAGCTTTCTTT. Translation gives CSARHPYTEAFF.

This clonotype has a count of ten or more. The CDR3 DNA follows: TGCGCCAGCAGCCCTTACACAGGGGTCGAATACGAGCAGTACTTC. Translated, it gives CASSPYTGVEYEQYF. The chain uses TRBV5-1 and TRBJ2-7; the match to TRBD1 covers 7 bases. The trim removed 4 bases at V and 4 bases at J, leaving 11 bases unmatched. CDR1 is SGHRS and CDR2 is YFSETQ in the germline V gene. The CDR3 totals 15 residues.

This clonotype came up a few times. The rearrangement uses TRBV7-3 and TRBJ1-2; 9 bases line up with TRBD1. The CDR3 is 16 residues long. Germline CDR1 is SGHTA and CDR2 is FQGTGA. The trim removed 0 bases at V and 8 bases at J, leaving 10 bases unmatched. CDR3 nucleotides: TGTGCCAGCAGCTTAACGTTAGGACAGGGGATGGAGGGCTACACCTTC. Encoded protein: CASSLTLGQGMEGYTF.

The chain couples TRBV27 to TRBJ2-7; 8 bases are shared with TRBD2. The CDR3 is made up of 15 amino acids. The germline CDR1 and CDR2 sequences are MNHEY and SMNVEV (reference sequence). Unmatched junction bases numbered 6, after V lost 0 bases and J lost 5 bases. CDR3 amino acids: CASSLSGTRRDEQYF. The CDR3, as DNA: TGTGCCAGCAGTTTATCAGGGACTAGGAGGGACGAGCAGTACTTC.

A few counts support this clonotype. This chain uses TRBV6-1 with TRBJ2-7; 8 nucleotides match TRBD1. The junction had 6 bases not matched to a gene; V was cut back by 6 bases and J by 5 bases. This CDR3 region has 13 residues. Germline V gene lookup returns CDR1 MNHNS and CDR2 SASEGT. The CDR3 DNA is TGTGCCAGCAGCCGGACAGGGAACCACGAGCAGTACTTC. Protein: CASSRTGNHEQYF.

This clonotype was found a few times. The chain combines TRBV18 with TRBJ2-5; TRBD2 matches at 9 bases. Looked up from germline, CDR1 is KGHSH and CDR2 is LQKENI. With V trimmed by 3 bases and J by 0 bases, 8 bases remained unmatched. The CDR3 has 17 amino acids. The CDR3 nucleotides read TGTGCCAGCTCACCCCAGGGCGCTAGCGGGAACCAAGAGACCCAGTACTTC. Residues: CASSPQGASGNQETQYF.

The table lists this clonotype with many counts. The chain has TRBV27 and TRBJ1-6, with 11 nucleotides matching TRBD1. In germline, CDR1 is MNHEY, CDR2 SMNVEV (reference sequence). The CDR3 sequence is 13 residues long. V gave up 8 bases and J gave up 9 bases; unmatched junction bases: 3. CDR3 region: CASWDRGISPLHF. The CDR3 region has the DNA TGTGCCAGCTGGGACAGGGGGATTTCACCCCTCCACTTT.

The CDR3 sequence: CSARARGTANTGELFF. CDR3 sequence (DNA): TGCAGTGCTAGGGCCCGAGGGACAGCGAACACCGGGGAGCTGTTTTTT. The chain has TRBV20-1 and TRBJ2-2, with TRBD1 identical over 7 bases. The trim removed 3 bases at V and 0 bases at J, leaving 7 bases unmatched. The CDR3 totals 16 residues. Germline-derived CDR1 and CDR2 are DFQATT and SNEGSKA (reference sequence).

This sequence joins TRBV10-3 and TRBJ2-3, with 8 bases fitting TRBD1. Germline CDR1 ENHRY, CDR2 SYGVKD. V was pared by 6 bases and J by 2 bases, with 4 bases of the junction left unmatched. The CDR3 is 14 residues long. The CDR3 is CAIRTGANTDTQYF. The CDR3 DNA is TGTGCCATCAGGACAGGGGCGAACACAGATACGCAGTATTTT.

This rearrangement joins TRBV14 to TRBJ1-2, with D tentatively TRBD1 (5 bases). Germline V CDR1 and CDR2: SGHDN, FVKESK. Trimming left V 4 bases short and J 4 bases short, with 13 bases between. The CDR3 sequence is 14 residues long. The CDR3 bases are TGTGCCAGCAGCCCTCCCGGGACGGTCTATGGCTACACCTTC. This codes for CASSPPGTVYGYTF.

This clonotype has at least ten counts. The chain recombines TRBV7-8 with TRBJ2-2; the D call may be TRBD1 or TRBD2 (5 bases each). With 2 bases removed from V and 3 bases from J, the gap between germline ends came to 10 bases. The CDR3 extends over 15 amino acids. The germline gives CDR1 SGHVS, CDR2 FQNEAQ. DNA of the CDR3: TGTGCCAGCAGCTTACCAGGGACCTACACCGGGGAGCTGTTTTTT. This translates into CASSLPGTYTGELFF. The full variable domain, its missing parts supplied by reference TRBV7-8 and TRBJ2-2, is GAGVSQSPRYKVAKRGQDVALRCDPISGHVSLFWYQQALGQGPEFLTYFQNEAQLDKSGLPSDRFFAERPEGSVSTLKIQRTQQEDSAVYLCASSLPGTYTGELFFGEGSRLTVL.

The chain is built from TRBV2 and TRBJ2-5; D is undetermined. The CDR3 is made up of 13 amino acids. Trimming removed 1 base at V and 5 bases at J, with 8 bases between. CDR1 is SNHLY and CDR2 is FYNNEI in the germline V gene. The CDR3 sequence: CASSEVPAETQYF. CDR3 bases: TGTGCCAGCAGTGAAGTACCGGCGGAGACCCAGTACTTC. Together with reference TRBV2 and TRBJ2-5, the CDR3 gives the full variable domain: EPEVTQTPSHQVTQMGQEVILRCVPISNHLYFYWYRQILGQKVEFLVSFYNNEISEKSEIFDDQFSVERPDGSNFTLKIRSTKLEDSAMYFCASSEVPAETQYFGPGTRLLVL.

This clonotype was picked up a small number of times. The rearrangement links TRBV7-9 to TRBJ2-1, with TRBD1 as a possible D gene (5 bases). V gave up 5 bases and J gave up 8 bases, with 10 bases separating them. The CDR3 has 12 amino acids. Germline V lookup: CDR1 SEHNR, CDR2 FQNEAQ (reference sequence). CDR3 region: CASSPRVHEQFF. CDR3 nucleotides: TGTGCCAGCAGCCCCAGGGTCCATGAGCAGTTCTTC.

There are many counts of this clonotype. The rearrangement joins TRBV15 to TRBJ2-3, with a tentative D call TRBD2 (5 bases). CDR3 length: 17 residues. Between the trimmed V and J ends, which lost 0 bases and 0 bases, there was a span of 13 bases. Germline lookup yields CDR1 LNHNV and CDR2 YYDKDF (reference sequence). The CDR3 sequence is CATSRDAGGLSTDTQYF. The CDR3 DNA is TGTGCCACCAGCAGAGATGCTGGCGGGCTAAGCACAGATACGCAGTATTTT.

In this sample, this clonotype turned up many times. Here the CDR3 reads CASSTPGGWAEAFF. CDR3 coding DNA: TGTGCCAGCAGTACACCAGGGGGCTGGGCTGAAGCTTTCTTT. V is TRBV6-1 and J is TRBJ1-1; the match to TRBD1 covers 8 bases. The CDR3 spans 14 residues. Losses at the gene ends were 5 bases for V and 6 bases for J; bases not matched to a gene: 8. Germline CDR1 is MNHNS and CDR2 is SASEGT.

The chain has TRBV20-1 and TRBJ2-3; 11 positions match TRBD2. Germline assignment: CDR1 DFQATT and CDR2 SNEGSKA (reference sequence). The trim removed 2 bases at V and 5 bases at J, leaving 6 bases unmatched. This CDR3 comprises 15 residues. CDR3 DNA sequence: TGCAGTGCTAGATTACTAGCGGGAGTGATAGATACGCAGTATTTT. Translation: CSARLLAGVIDTQYF.

This clonotype was counted between two and nine times. This chain uses TRBV20-1 with TRBJ1-1; D is ambiguous. Trimming removed 3 bases from V and 11 bases from J, with 10 bases in between. This CDR3 comprises 10 residues. CDR1 is DFQATT and CDR2 is SNEGSKA in the germline V gene (reference sequence). The CDR3 bases are TGCAGTGCTAGCCGAGGTCCGGCTTTCTTT. Translated, it gives CSASRGPAFF.

The chain couples TRBV11-2 to TRBJ2-1; TRBD2 aligns across 12 bases. Germline values: CDR1 SGHAT, CDR2 FQNNGV. The J segment lost 5 bases and the V segment lost 2 bases, leaving 10 bases of the junction unmatched. The CDR3 runs 18 residues. The CDR3 region is CASSLFALAGGVNNEQFF. The CDR3 DNA reads TGTGCCAGCAGCTTATTCGCTCTAGCGGGAGGGGTCAACAATGAGCAGTTCTTC.

This clonotype has ten or more counts. This chain uses TRBV29-1 with TRBJ1-1; D gene ambiguous. Germline CDR1 SQVTM, CDR2 ANQGSEA. CDR3 length: 11 residues. Trimming pared 6 bases from V and 10 bases from J, leaving 15 bases between. CDR3 protein: CSVPAAGRAFF. The DNA for the CDR3 is TGCAGCGTCCCAGCGGCGGGGAGAGCTTTCTTT.